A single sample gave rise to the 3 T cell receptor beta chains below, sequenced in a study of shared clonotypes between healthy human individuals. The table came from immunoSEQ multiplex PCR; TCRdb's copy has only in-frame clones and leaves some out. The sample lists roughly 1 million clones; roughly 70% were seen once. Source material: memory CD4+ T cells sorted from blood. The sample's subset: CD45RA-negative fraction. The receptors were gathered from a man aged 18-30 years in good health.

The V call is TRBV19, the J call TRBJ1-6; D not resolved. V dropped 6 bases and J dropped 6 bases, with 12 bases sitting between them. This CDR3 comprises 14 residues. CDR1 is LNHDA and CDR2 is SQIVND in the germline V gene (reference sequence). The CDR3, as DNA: TGTGCCAGTAGGGGCAGCAAACCTAATTCACCCCTCCACTTT. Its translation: CASRGSKPNSPLHF.

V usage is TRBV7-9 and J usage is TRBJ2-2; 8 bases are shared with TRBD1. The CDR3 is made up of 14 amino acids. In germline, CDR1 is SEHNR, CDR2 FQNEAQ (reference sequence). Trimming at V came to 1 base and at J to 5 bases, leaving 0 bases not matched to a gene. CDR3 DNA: TGTGCCAGCAGCTTAGGACAGGGGACCGGGGAGCTGTTTTTT. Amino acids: CASSLGQGTGELFF.

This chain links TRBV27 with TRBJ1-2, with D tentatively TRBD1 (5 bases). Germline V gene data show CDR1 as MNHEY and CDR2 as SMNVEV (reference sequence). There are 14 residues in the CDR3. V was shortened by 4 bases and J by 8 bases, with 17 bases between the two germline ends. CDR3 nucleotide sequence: TGTGCCAGCAGTTCAGGGACTTCCTCAGGGGGCTACACCTTC. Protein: CASSSGTSSGGYTF.